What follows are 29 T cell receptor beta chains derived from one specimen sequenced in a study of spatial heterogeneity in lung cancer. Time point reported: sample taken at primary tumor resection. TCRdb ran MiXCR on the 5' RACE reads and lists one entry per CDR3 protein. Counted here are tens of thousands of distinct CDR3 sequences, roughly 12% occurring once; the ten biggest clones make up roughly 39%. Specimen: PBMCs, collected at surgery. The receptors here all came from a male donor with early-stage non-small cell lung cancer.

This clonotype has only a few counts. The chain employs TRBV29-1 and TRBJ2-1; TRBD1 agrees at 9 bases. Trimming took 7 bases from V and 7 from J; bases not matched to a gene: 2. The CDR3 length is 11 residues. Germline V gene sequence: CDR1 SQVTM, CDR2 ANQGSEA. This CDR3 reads CSADRGNEQFF. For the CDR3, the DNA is TGCAGCGCCGACAGGGGGAATGAGCAGTTCTTC.

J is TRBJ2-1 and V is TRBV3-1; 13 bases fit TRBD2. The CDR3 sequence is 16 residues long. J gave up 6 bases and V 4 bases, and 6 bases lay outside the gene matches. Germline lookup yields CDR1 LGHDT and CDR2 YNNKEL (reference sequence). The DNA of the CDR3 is TGTGCCAGCAGCCCACACGGGACTAGCGGGGCCAATGAGCAGTTCTTC. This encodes CASSPHGTSGANEQFF.

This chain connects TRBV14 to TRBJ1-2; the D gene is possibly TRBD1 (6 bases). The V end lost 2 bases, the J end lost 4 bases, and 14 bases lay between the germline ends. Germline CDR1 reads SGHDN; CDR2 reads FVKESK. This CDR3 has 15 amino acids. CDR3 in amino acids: CASSQSPGVAYGYTF. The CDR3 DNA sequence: TGTGCCAGCAGCCAATCGCCAGGGGTTGCCTATGGCTACACCTTC.

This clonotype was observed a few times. In DNA, the CDR3 is TGTGCCAGCAGTGCCCCCTACGAGCAGTACTTC. Its protein is CASSAPYEQYF. The chain employs TRBV14 and TRBJ2-7; unclear D gene. The germline V and J ends were trimmed by 6 bases and 2 bases, with 5 bases remaining between them. The germline V gene encodes CDR1 SGHDN and CDR2 FVKESK. The CDR3 sequence is 11 residues long.

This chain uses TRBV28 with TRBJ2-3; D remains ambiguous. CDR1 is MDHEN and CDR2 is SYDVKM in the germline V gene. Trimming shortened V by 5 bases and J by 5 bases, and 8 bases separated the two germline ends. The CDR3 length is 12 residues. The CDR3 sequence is CASSPLRDTQYF. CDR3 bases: TGTGCCAGCAGTCCTCTTAGAGATACGCAGTATTTT.

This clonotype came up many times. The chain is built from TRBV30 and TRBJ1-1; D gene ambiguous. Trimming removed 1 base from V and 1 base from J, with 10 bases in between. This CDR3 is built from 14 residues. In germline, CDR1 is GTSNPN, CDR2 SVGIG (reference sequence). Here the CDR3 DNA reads TGTGCCTGGAGTGAGAGACCGACGAACACTGAAGCTTTCTTT. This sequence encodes CAWSERPTNTEAFF.

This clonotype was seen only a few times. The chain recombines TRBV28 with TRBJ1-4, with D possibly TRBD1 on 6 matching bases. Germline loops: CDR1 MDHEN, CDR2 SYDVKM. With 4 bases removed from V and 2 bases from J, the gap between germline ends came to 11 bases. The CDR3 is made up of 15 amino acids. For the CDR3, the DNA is TGTGCCAGCAGTTCCCAAAGGGGGACTAATGAAAAACTGTTTTTT. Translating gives CASSSQRGTNEKLFF.

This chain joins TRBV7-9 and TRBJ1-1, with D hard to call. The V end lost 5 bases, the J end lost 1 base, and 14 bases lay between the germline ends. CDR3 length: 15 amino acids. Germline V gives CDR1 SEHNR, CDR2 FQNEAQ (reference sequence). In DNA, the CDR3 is TGTGCCAGCAGCCAGCTACACGCGGGGAACACTGAAGCTTTCTTT. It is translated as CASSQLHAGNTEAFF.

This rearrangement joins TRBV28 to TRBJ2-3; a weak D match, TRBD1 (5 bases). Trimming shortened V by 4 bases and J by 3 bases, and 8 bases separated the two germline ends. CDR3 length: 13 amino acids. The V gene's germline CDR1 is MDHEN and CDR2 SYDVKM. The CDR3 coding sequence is TGTGCCAGCAGTTGGCAGGGAACAGATACGCAGTATTTT. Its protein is CASSWQGTDTQYF.

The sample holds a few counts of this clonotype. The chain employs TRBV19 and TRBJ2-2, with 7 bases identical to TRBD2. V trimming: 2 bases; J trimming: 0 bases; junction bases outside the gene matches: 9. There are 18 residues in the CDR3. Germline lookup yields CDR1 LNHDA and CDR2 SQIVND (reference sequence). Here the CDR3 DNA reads TGTGCCAGTAGTATAAGCCTTCCTAGCGGCACGAACACCGGGGAGCTGTTTTTT. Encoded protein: CASSISLPSGTNTGELFF. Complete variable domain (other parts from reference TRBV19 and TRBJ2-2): DGGITQSPKYLFRKEGQNVTLSCEQNLNHDAMYWYRQDPGQGLRLIYYSQIVNDFQKGDIAEGYSVSREKKESFPLTVTSAQKNPTAFYLCASSISLPSGTNTGELFFGEGSRLTVL.

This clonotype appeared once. CDR3 protein: CASSEVNSNQPQHF. The CDR3 DNA is TGTGCCAGCAGTGAAGTTAACAGTAATCAGCCCCAGCATTTT. The genes are TRBV6-1 and TRBJ1-5; D not resolved. CDR1 is MNHNS and CDR2 is SASEGT in the germline V gene. This CDR3 is built from 14 residues. V lost 1 base and J 4 bases, leaving 8 bases between the germline ends.

As DNA, the CDR3 is TGCAGTGTTATGTACTCCTACGAGCAGTACTTC. This encodes CSVMYSYEQYF. This sequence joins TRBV20-1 and TRBJ2-7; no clear D. The germline V and J ends were trimmed by 7 bases and 0 bases, with 7 bases remaining between them. In germline, CDR1 is DFQATT, CDR2 SNEGSKA (reference sequence). This CDR3 region has 11 residues.

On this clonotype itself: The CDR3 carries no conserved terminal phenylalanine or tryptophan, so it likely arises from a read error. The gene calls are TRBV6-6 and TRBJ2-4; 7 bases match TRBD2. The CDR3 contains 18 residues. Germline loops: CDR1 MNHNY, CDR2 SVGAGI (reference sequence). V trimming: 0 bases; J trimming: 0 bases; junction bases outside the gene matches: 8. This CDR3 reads CASSYSRYGRKAKNIQYS. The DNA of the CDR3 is TGTGCCAGCAGTTACTCGCGGTACGGGAGGAAAGCCAAAAACATTCAGTACTCC.

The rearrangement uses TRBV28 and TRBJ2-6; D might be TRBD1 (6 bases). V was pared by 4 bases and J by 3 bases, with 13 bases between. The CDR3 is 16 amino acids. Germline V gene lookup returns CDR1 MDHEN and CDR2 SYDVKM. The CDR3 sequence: CASSSNTGSGANVLTF. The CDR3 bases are TGTGCCAGCAGTTCCAACACAGGGAGTGGGGCCAACGTCCTGACTTTC.

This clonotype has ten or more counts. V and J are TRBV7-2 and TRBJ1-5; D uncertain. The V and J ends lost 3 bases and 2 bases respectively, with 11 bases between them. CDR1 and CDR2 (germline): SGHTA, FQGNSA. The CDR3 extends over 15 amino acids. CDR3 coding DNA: TGTGCCAGCAGCTTGAGGACCTGGGGCAATCAGCCCCAGCATTTT. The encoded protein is CASSLRTWGNQPQHF.

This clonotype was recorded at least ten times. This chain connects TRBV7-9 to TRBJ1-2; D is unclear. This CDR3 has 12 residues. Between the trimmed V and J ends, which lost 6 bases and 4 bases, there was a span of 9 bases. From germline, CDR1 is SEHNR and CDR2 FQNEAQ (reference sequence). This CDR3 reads CASSLNRYGYTF. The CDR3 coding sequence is TGTGCCAGCAGTTTAAACCGCTATGGCTACACCTTC. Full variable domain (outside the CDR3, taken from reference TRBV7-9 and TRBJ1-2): DTGVSQNPRHKITKRGQNVTFRCDPISEHNRLYWYRQTLGQGPEFLTYFQNEAQLEKSRLLSDRFSAERPKGSFSTLEIQRTEQGDSAMYLCASSLNRYGYTFGSGTRLTVV.

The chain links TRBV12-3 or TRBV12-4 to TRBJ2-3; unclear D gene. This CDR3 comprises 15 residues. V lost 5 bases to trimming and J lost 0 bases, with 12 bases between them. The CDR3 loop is CASSGPGSSTDTQYF. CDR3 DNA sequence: TGTGCCAGCAGTGGGCCGGGCTCGAGCACAGATACGCAGTATTTT.

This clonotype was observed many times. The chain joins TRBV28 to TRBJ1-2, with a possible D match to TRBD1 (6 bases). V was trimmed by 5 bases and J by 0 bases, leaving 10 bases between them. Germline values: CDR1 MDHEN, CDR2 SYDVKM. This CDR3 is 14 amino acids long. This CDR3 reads CASSTTGANYGYTF. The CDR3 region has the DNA TGTGCCAGCAGTACGACAGGAGCTAACTATGGCTACACCTTC.

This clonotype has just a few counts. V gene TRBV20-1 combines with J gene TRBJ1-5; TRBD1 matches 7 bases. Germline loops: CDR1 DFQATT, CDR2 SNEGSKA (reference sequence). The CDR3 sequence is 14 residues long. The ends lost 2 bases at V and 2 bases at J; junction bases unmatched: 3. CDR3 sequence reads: CSARLDRGNQPQHF. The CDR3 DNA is TGCAGTGCTAGACTCGACAGGGGCAATCAGCCCCAGCATTTT.

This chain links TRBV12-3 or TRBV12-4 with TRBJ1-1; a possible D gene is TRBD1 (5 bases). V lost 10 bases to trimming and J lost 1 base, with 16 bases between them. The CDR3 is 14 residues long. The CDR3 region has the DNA TGTGCCACCAGGAAGGGACGCCGGAACACTGAAGCTTTCTTT. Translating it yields CATRKGRRNTEAFF.

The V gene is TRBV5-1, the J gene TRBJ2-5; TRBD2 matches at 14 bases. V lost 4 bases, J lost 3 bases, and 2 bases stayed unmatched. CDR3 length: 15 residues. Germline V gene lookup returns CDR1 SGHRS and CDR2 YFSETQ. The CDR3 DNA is TGCGCCAGCAGCGCGGGACTAGCGGGGGAAGAGACCCAGTACTTC. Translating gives CASSAGLAGEETQYF. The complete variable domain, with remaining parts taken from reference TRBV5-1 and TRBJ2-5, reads KAGVTQTPRYLIKTRGQQVTLSCSPISGHRSVSWYQQTPGQGLQFLFEYFSETQRNKGNFPGRFSGRQFSNSRSEMNVSTLELGDSALYLCASSAGLAGEETQYFGPGTRLLVL.

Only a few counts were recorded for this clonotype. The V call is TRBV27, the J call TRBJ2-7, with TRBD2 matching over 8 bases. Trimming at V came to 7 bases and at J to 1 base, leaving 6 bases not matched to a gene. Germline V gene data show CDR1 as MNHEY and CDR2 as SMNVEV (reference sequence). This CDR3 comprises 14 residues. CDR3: CASKGLAGSYEQYF. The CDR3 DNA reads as TGTGCCAGCAAGGGGCTAGCGGGTTCCTACGAGCAGTACTTC.

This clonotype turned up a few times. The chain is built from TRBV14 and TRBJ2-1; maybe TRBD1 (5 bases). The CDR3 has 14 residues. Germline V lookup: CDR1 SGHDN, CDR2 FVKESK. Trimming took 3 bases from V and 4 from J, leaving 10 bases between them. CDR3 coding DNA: TGTGCCAGCAGCCAGACGACAGTTTACAATGAGCAGTTCTTC. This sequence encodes CASSQTTVYNEQFF. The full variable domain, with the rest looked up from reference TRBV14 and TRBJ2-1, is EAGVTQFPSHSVIEKGQTVTLRCDPISGHDNLYWYRRVMGKEIKFLLHFVKESKQDESGMPNNRFLAERTGGTYSTLKVQPAELEDSGVYFCASSQTTVYNEQFFGPGTRLTVL.

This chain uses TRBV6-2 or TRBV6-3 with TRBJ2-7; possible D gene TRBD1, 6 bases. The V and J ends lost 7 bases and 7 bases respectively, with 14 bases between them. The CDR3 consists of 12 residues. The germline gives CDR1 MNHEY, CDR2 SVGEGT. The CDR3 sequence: CASTQGQGEQYF. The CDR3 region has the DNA TGTGCCAGCACCCAAGGGCAGGGGGAGCAGTACTTC.

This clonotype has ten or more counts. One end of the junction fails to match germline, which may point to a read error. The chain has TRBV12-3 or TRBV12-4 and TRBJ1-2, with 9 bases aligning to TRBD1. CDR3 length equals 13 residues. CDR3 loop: CASSLWDRDSYTF. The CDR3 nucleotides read TGTGCCAGTAGTTTATGGGACAGGGATAGCTACACCTTC.

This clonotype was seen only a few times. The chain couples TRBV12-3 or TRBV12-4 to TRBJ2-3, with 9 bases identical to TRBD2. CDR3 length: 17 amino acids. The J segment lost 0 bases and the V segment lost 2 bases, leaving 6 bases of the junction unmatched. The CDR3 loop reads CASSLSSGVSSTDTQYF. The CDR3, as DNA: TGTGCCAGCAGTTTATCTAGCGGGGTTTCTAGCACAGATACGCAGTATTTT.

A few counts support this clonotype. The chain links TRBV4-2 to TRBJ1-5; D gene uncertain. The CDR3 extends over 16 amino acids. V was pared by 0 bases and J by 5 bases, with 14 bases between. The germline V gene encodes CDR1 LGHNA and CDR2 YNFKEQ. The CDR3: CASSQDGSRDDQPQHF. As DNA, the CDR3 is TGTGCCAGCAGCCAAGATGGAAGCAGAGACGATCAGCCCCAGCATTTT.

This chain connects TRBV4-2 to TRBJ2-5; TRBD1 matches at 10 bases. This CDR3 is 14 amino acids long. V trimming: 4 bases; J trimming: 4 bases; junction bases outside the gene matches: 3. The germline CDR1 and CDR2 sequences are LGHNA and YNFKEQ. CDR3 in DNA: TGTGCCAGCAGCCCCGGACAGGGGGGAGAGACCCAGTACTTC. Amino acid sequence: CASSPGQGGETQYF.

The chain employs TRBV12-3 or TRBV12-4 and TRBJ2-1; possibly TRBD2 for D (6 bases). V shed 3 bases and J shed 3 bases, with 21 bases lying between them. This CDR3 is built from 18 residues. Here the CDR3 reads CASSFMGGTNLLYNEQFF. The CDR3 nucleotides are TGTGCCAGCAGTTTTATGGGCGGGACCAACCTACTCTACAATGAGCAGTTCTTC.